The source of this TCR beta chain is a study of PD-1 and CTLA-4 blockade in melanoma (dated by TCRdb to about 2021). Describing the broader study: The study compared how PD-1 blockade and CTLA-4 blockade affected the melanoma-reactive CD8 T cell response in patients with melanoma.

Remarks on this clone: Its antigen is still unknown. Base qualities were left out, and no much larger clone turns up one base away.

Libraries came from the immunoSEQ multiplex PCR assay. This immuneACCESS table, as held by TCRdb, lists in-frame sequences with V and J called but not all clones. Of the missing ones, under half trace to an unresolved V gene in checked studies; the others have no known cause. This sample gives approximately 33,000 clones in total; around 93% of them show up just once. In total, the top ten clones hold 7% to 9.5% of the sample. V and J lose 4 bases and 6 bases, and a span of 13 bases separates them. CDR1 and CDR2, looked up from the germline V gene (reference sequence), are SEHNR and FQNEAQ. Its CDR3 holds 14 amino acids, cysteine through phenylalanine. Just CDR3 DNA is preserved here, 42 bases in frame from base 1.

The sequence is built from TRBV7-9 and TRBJ2-4, with the D gene call left open. This TCR came from a human donor with melanoma. Sample: CD8+ T cells from peripheral blood, taken from a patient given anti-PD-1 treatment. The CDR3 region: CASSSLEGLNIQYF. At the DNA level, the sequence is TGTGCCAGCAGCTCCCTCGAAGGTTTAAACATTCAGTACTTC.